These T cell receptor beta chains were read from a single sample in a study of PD-1 blockade in classical Hodgkin lymphoma. Sequencing was performed with immunoSEQ multiplex PCR; in TCRdb, only in-frame clones are kept and a portion is missing. The sample has about 97,000 clones; around four fifths are singletons. The sample was peripheral blood mononuclear cells (PBMCs), taken at baseline. The receptors here all came from a human donor with classical Hodgkin lymphoma. Each CDR3 is given with its conserved first and last residue. A D gene is named only where the DNA matches it firmly. Not every row has a clone size; where given, it reads once, few, many or a size class.

.,TRBD2,14,TRBV27,TRBJ2-2,TGTGCCAGCGCAATGTGGGGGGGGACCGGGGAGCTGTTTTTT,CASAMWGGTGELFF
.,.,14,TRBV11-2,TRBJ2-1,TGTGCCAGCAGCTTAGTCGCAGGGGTGGGCGAGCAGTTCTTC,CASSLVAGVGEQFF
.,TRBD2,11,TRBV10-3,TRBJ2-7,TGTGCCATCGGGGAGGGGTACGAGCAGTACTTC,CAIGEGYEQYF
.,.,16,TRBV28,TRBJ2-2,TGTGCCAGCAGTGGGGTCCTGGGGGCGAACACCGGGGAGCTGTTTTTT,CASSGVLGANTGELFF
few,.,16,TRBV7-9,TRBJ2-5,TGTGCCAGCAATGGGACCGGGGGAGAGGGAAGAGAGACCCAGTACTTC,CASNGTGGEGRETQYF
once,.,12,TRBV10-3,TRBJ2-7,TGTGCCATCAGTCCGGACCCCTACGAGCAGTACTTC,CAISPDPYEQYF
.,TRBD1,14,TRBV30,TRBJ1-5,TGTGCCTGGAGTGTAGGGGGCCTGTCTCAGCCCCAGCATTTT,CAWSVGGLSQPQHF
.,.,14,TRBV6-5,TRBJ1-2,TGTGCCAGCAGTTTACTCCGGACCGAAACTGGCTACACCTTC,CASSLLRTETGYTF
.,.,15,TRBV2,TRBJ1-1,TGTGCCAGCAGCCGCGACAGGCGGGTGAACACTGAAGCTTTCTTT,CASSRDRRVNTEAFF
.,TRBD1,11,TRBV30,TRBJ1-1,TGTGCCTGGGGAACAGGGGCTGAAGCTTTCTTT,CAWGTGAEAFF
.,.,16,TRBV19,TRBJ2-6,TGTGCCAGTATCGGGCATCAACGGGCTGGGGCCAACGTCCTGACTTTC,CASIGHQRAGANVLTF
few,.,14,TRBV5-6,TRBJ1-2,TGTGCCAGCAGCTCGGTGGGCCAGACGAACGGCTACACCTTC,CASSSVGQTNGYTF
many,.,12,TRBV5-1,TRBJ1-1,TGCGCCAGCAGCTTGAGGGGGACCGAAGCTTTCTTT,CASSLRGTEAFF
.,.,12,TRBV5-8,TRBJ2-7,TGTGCCAGCACCTTCCCCCGCTACGAGCAGTACTTC,CASTFPRYEQYF
.,TRBD2,15,TRBV9,TRBJ2-1,TGTGCCAGCAGCGTTACTAGCGGCTCCTACAATGAGCAGTTCTTC,CASSVTSGSYNEQFF
once,.,13,TRBV6-5,TRBJ1-1,TGTGCCAGCAGCTTAGGGTTGGGCACTGAAGCTTTCTTT,CASSLGLGTEAFF
.,TRBD2,17,TRBV7-9,TRBJ2-5,TGTGCCAGCAGCATACCACAGTCGGGGGGGAGGCAAGAGACCCAGTACTTC,CASSIPQSGGRQETQYF
.,.,13,TRBV2,TRBJ2-7,TGTGCCAGCTCCATAGGGGCCTCCTACGAGCAGTACTTC,CASSIGASYEQYF
.,TRBD1,15,TRBV4-3,TRBJ1-2,TGCGCCAGCAGCCAAGAAAGGGGGCCAAACTATAGCTACACCTTC,CASSQERGPNYSYTF
.,.,11,TRBV14,TRBJ2-7,TGTGCCCCCCTGGACGACTACGAGCAGTACTTC,CAPLDDYEQYF
.,.,15,TRBV11-2,TRBJ1-4,TGTGCCAGCAGCTCTCCGGGAATTCCTAATGAAAAACTGTTTTTT,CASSSPGIPNEKLFF
.,TRBD2,15,TRBV10-3,TRBJ2-7,TGTGCCATCAGTGAAGGGACTAGCGCAACCTACGAGCAGTACTTC,CAISEGTSATYEQYF
few,.,15,TRBV2,TRBJ1-4,TGTGCCAGCACCTTTCAAACGGGGAGGTCGGAAAAACTGTTTTTT,CASTFQTGRSEKLFF
.,.,15,TRBV27,TRBJ2-3,TGTGCCAGCAGACTACAGAGATCTCGCACAGATACGCAGTATTTT,CASRLQRSRTDTQYF
.,.,13,TRBV11-1,TRBJ2-5,TGTGCCAGCAGCCTCCGGGCCCAAGAGACCCAGTACTTC,CASSLRAQETQYF
.,TRBD1,16,TRBV2,TRBJ2-7,TGTGCCAGCAGTGAACGAGGGGGCGTAAACTCCTACGAGCAGTACTTC,CASSERGGVNSYEQYF
.,TRBD1,16,TRBV19,TRBJ1-5,TGTGCCAGTAGTATCCTCGCAACGGACAGGGCTGAGCCCCAGCATTTT,CASSILATDRAEPQHF
.,.,13,TRBV2,TRBJ2-3,TGTGCCAGCAGTGAACAGGGTACAGATACGCAGTATTTT,CASSEQGTDTQYF
.,TRBD2,16,TRBV9,TRBJ2-5,TGTGCCAGCAGCGTAGCGGGAGCGGGAGGCCAAGAGACCCAGTACTTC,CASSVAGAGGQETQYF
.,.,12,TRBV2,TRBJ2-1,TGTGCCAGCAGTTGGACCGCTAACGAACCGTTCTTC,CASSWTANEPFF
.,TRBD1,17,TRBV19,TRBJ1-2,TGTGCCAGTAGACGGAACACCGGGACAGGGGAGGCGAGTGGCTACACCTTC,CASRRNTGTGEASGYTF
.,.,13,TRBV7-7,TRBJ2-5,TGTGCCAGCAGCAGCCGGGAGCAAGAGACCCAGTACTTC,CASSSREQETQYF
.,.,16,TRBV6-1,TRBJ2-1,TGTGCCAGCAGTGAATCGGTTCTCAGCTCCTACAATGAGCAGTTCTTC,CASSESVLSSYNEQFF
.,TRBD1,15,TRBV19,TRBJ2-7,TGTGCCAGTAGTAGGGACAGGGGAGGGAGCTACGAGCAGTACTTC,CASSRDRGGSYEQYF
.,.,13,TRBV5-1,TRBJ2-7,TGCGCCAGCAGCATCGACAGCTCCTACGAGCAGTACTTC,CASSIDSSYEQYF
.,TRBD2,18,TRBV4-2,TRBJ2-2,TGTGCCAGCAGCCAAGAGGTCGTACCCGGGAGGCTGACCGGGGAGCTGTTTTTT,CASSQEVVPGRLTGELFF
once,.,15,TRBV12-5,TRBJ2-6,TGTGCTAGTGGTCCCCATCTCTCTGGGGCCAACGTCCTGACTTTC,CASGPHLSGANVLTF
.,TRBD2,15,TRBV5-1,TRBJ2-1,TGCGCCAGCAGCTTGGTCCACTCTTCGGGCGGGGGGCAGTTCTTC,CASSLVHSSGGGQFF
.,.,15,TRBV30,TRBJ1-3,TGTGCCTGGAGTGTACAGGGAAGTGGTCGTAACACCATATATTTT,CAWSVQGSGRNTIYF
once,.,15,TRBV6-1,TRBJ2-5,TGTGCCAGCAGTGAAGGAGTAGTACAACAAGAGACCCAGTACTTC,CASSEGVVQQETQYF
.,.,17,TRBV28,TRBJ2-3,TGTGCCAGCAGTTCATCCTACAGACTCTCTAACACAGATACGCAGTATTTT,CASSSSYRLSNTDTQYF
.,.,13,TRBV2,TRBJ2-7,TGTGCCAGCAGGGCCCGGCAGGGTGGCGAGCAGTACTTC,CASRARQGGEQYF
.,.,15,TRBV27,TRBJ1-1,TGTGCCAGCACACGACGACCCGAACAGGGAACTGAAGCTTTCTTT,CASTRRPEQGTEAFF
.,.,13,TRBV7-2,TRBJ1-2,TGTGCCAGCAGCTTAGGGAGGTATGGTGGCTACACCTTC,CASSLGRYGGYTF
.,.,14,TRBV28,TRBJ1-5,TGTGCCAGCAGTTTGGTCCGGGCCGATCAGCCCCAGCATTTT,CASSLVRADQPQHF
.,TRBD1,14,TRBV7-7,TRBJ2-5,TGTGCCAGCAGCTCAGGACAGGGCGGAGAGACCCAGTACTTC,CASSSGQGGETQYF
.,.,13,TRBV7-2,TRBJ2-5,TGTGCCAGCAGCTCCCAACCGGACGGGACCCAGTACTTC,CASSSQPDGTQYF
.,TRBD2,14,TRBV7-3,TRBJ2-1,TGTGCCAGCAGCTTAATCGGGGAGGGCAGTGAGCAGTTCTTC,CASSLIGEGSEQFF
.,TRBD2,18,TRBV5-6,TRBJ2-3,TGTGCCAGCAGCTCCCCCCGGACTAGCGCGACTAGCACAGATACGCAGTATTTT,CASSSPRTSATSTDTQYF
.,TRBD2,17,TRBV7-9,TRBJ2-1,TGTGCCAGCAGCCCGTCGACTAGCGGCCGGGGGTGGAATGAGCAGTTCTTC,CASSPSTSGRGWNEQFF
.,TRBD1,13,TRBV28,TRBJ2-5,TGTGCCAGCAGTCGACAGGGGGGAGAGACCCAGTACTTC,CASSRQGGETQYF
.,.,15,TRBV18,TRBJ2-3,TGTGCCAGCTCACCTTTGGGGGAGATTACAGATACGCAGTATTTT,CASSPLGEITDTQYF
.,.,16,TRBV5-1,TRBJ2-1,TGCGCCAGCACCGAATGGATCCGGGATAAATTGTCGGGGCGGTTCTTC,CASTEWIRDKLSGRFF
.,.,14,TRBV7-2,TRBJ2-7,TGTGCCAGCAGCTTAGCAGGTCGTGGTTACGAGCAGTACTTC,CASSLAGRGYEQYF
.,TRBD2,17,TRBV19,TRBJ2-7,TGTGCCAGTAGTAGGAGGACTAGCGGGAGGCCGGGGGACGAGCAGTACTTC,CASSRRTSGRPGDEQYF
once,.,12,TRBV10-3,TRBJ2-7,TGTGCCATCAGTAAAACCGGGACGGGTCCGTACTTC,CAISKTGTGPYF
once,.,16,TRBV7-8,TRBJ2-1,TGTGCCAGCAGCCCCCCTAGACTAAAGCCCCTCAATGAGCAGTTCTTC,CASSPPRLKPLNEQFF